The 7 T cell receptor beta chains given below trace back to one sample, sequenced in a study of cytomegalovirus exposure and HLA in healthy donors. The PCR made use of 60 Vbeta and 13 Jbeta primers. Assay used: immunoSEQ multiplex PCR; TCRdb lists only in-frame clones, some missing. The data hold 170,000 or so clones, with 60% to 80% observed a single time. The source material was PBMCs. The receptors were sampled from a woman between 25 and 40 years old in good health and CMV-seronegative.

The rearrangement joins TRBV27 to TRBJ2-5; 7 bases align to TRBD1. Germline-derived CDR1 and CDR2 are MNHEY and SMNVEV (reference sequence). CDR3 length: 16 amino acids. V lost 3 bases and J lost 5; bases outside the gene matches: 12. The CDR3 is CASSLRRGFPRETQYF. The CDR3 region has the DNA TGTGCCAGCAGTTTGCGCAGGGGGTTCCCCCGTGAGACCCAGTACTTC.

This chain joins TRBV4-1 and TRBJ2-5; 9 bases match TRBD1. The CDR3 consists of 14 residues. The germline CDR1 and CDR2 sequences are MGHRA and YSYEKL. Trimming took 3 bases from V and 4 from J; bases not matched to a gene: 3. The CDR3, as DNA: TGCGCCAGCAGCCATTCGACAGGGGGAGAGACCCAGTACTTC. Translated, it gives CASSHSTGGETQYF.

V is TRBV5-8 and J is TRBJ1-2; D unresolved. The CDR3 is made up of 14 amino acids. CDR1 is SGHTS, CDR2 YDEGEE, per germline. The V and J ends lost 0 bases and 4 bases respectively, with 10 bases between them. In nucleotides, the CDR3 is TGTGCCAGCAGCTTGGCGGTGGTAGTCTATGGCTACACCTTC. It codes for CASSLAVVVYGYTF.

This sequence joins TRBV28 and TRBJ1-2, with D hard to call. Trimming removed 6 bases at V and 8 bases at J, with 13 bases between. The CDR3 is made up of 12 amino acids. From germline, CDR1 is MDHEN and CDR2 SYDVKM. CDR3 sequence reads: CASSYLGGGYTF. For the CDR3, the DNA is TGTGCCAGCAGCTACCTCGGCGGGGGCTACACCTTC.

The rearrangement joins TRBV2 to TRBJ1-2, with D unresolved. CDR1 and CDR2 (germline): SNHLY, FYNNEI. V was cut by 11 bases and J by 2 bases, with 12 bases left in between. The CDR3 length is 12 residues. Here the CDR3 DNA reads TGTGCCCTCCGGCCGGGGAACTATGGCTACACCTTC. It specifies CALRPGNYGYTF. The full variable domain, in which reference TRBV2 and TRBJ1-2 provide the parts outside the CDR3, is EPEVTQTPSHQVTQMGQEVILRCVPISNHLYFYWYRQILGQKVEFLVSFYNNEISEKSEIFDDQFSVERPDGSNFTLKIRSTKLEDSAMYFCALRPGNYGYTFGSGTRLTVV.

This chain uses TRBV6-1 with TRBJ1-1; 7 bases map to TRBD1. The CDR3 consists of 14 residues. The germline CDR1 and CDR2 sequences are MNHNS and SASEGT. The ends lost 8 bases at V and 0 bases at J; junction bases unmatched: 6. The DNA of the CDR3 is TGTGCCAGCTCAGGACAGGCGATGAACACTGAAGCTTTCTTT. It encodes CASSGQAMNTEAFF.

This chain uses TRBV19 with TRBJ2-1, with 8 bases identical to TRBD1. The V segment lost 6 bases and the J segment 0 bases; nucleotides outside the gene matches: 4. CDR3 size: 15 residues. Per the germline V gene, CDR1 is LNHDA and CDR2 is SQIVND (reference sequence). CDR3 DNA sequence: TGTGCCAGTAGCCTTACAGGGGGCTCCTACAATGAGCAGTTCTTC. Its translation is CASSLTGGSYNEQFF.